A selection of T cell receptor beta chains follows, all from one sample in a study of blood T cell repertoires in COVID-19. Profiling relied on immunoSEQ multiplex PCR, and the TCRdb table lists in-frame clones only, not all of them. Among fewer than 150,000 clones listed, approximately 80% were seen once. Sequenced: peripheral blood. These receptors were collected from a man older than 75 with acute or convalescent COVID-19. Both conserved end residues are part of each CDR3. D genes are given only for firm matches. Clone size, where shown, is once, few, many, or a class for clones that have expanded.

d_gene,j_gene,abundance,v_gene,CDR3aa,CDR3nt
NA,TRBJ2-2,NA,TRBV10-3,CAISVAGRTGELFF,TGTGCCATCAGTGTGGCCGGGAGAACCGGGGAGCTGTTTTTT
NA,TRBJ1-1,NA,TRBV28,CASSTRGQMLNTEAFF,TGTGCCAGCAGTACCCGTGGACAGATGCTGAACACTGAAGCTTTCTTT
TRBD2,TRBJ2-3,NA,TRBV11-2,CASSLLAGGTDTQYF,TGTGCCAGCAGCTTACTAGCGGGGGGCACAGATACGCAGTATTTT
NA,TRBJ2-5,NA,TRBV28,CASSLSRGTSDQETQYF,TGTGCCAGCAGTTTATCCCGCGGGACGTCAGACCAAGAGACCCAGTACTTC
TRBD1,TRBJ2-6,NA,TRBV19,CASSPGDRGLYSGANVLTF,TGTGCCAGTAGTCCGGGGGACAGGGGACTCTACTCTGGGGCCAACGTCCTGACTTTC
NA,TRBJ2-7,NA,TRBV13,CASSSTRRTQPVYEQYF,TGTGCCAGCAGCTCCACCCGGAGGACCCAACCAGTTTACGAGCAGTACTTC
NA,TRBJ2-6,NA,TRBV3-1/TRBV3-2,CASSQDPPVSGANVLTF,TGTGCCAGCAGCCAAGATCCCCCGGTCTCTGGGGCCAACGTCCTGACTTTC
TRBD1,TRBJ2-2,NA,TRBV24-1,CATSQTGYTGELFF,TGTGCCACCAGCCAGACAGGGTACACCGGGGAGCTGTTTTTT
NA,TRBJ1-1,NA,TRBV15,CATSRAKGRAEAFF,TGTGCCACCAGCAGGGCTAAAGGGCGGGCTGAAGCTTTCTTT
TRBD2,TRBJ2-1,NA,TRBV10-3,CAISDSGGPSKNNEQFF,TGTGCCATCAGTGATAGCGGGGGGCCATCCAAAAACAATGAGCAGTTCTTC
NA,TRBJ2-5,NA,TRBV21-1,CAMLARGSGSRETQYF,TGTGCCATGCTCGCAAGGGGATCAGGGTCCCGAGAGACCCAGTACTTC
TRBD1,TRBJ1-1,few,TRBV19,CASWDSMNTEAFF,TGTGCCAGTTGGGACAGCATGAACACTGAAGCTTTCTTT
NA,TRBJ2-5,NA,TRBV7-9,CASSFLATKQETQYF,TGTGCCAGCAGCTTCCTGGCAACAAAACAAGAGACCCAGTACTTC
NA,TRBJ2-5,NA,TRBV7-8,CASSLAPRAGIFLPTQETQYF,TGTGCCAGCAGCTTAGCACCTCGGGCGGGGATCTTCCTACCTACCCAAGAGACCCAGTACTTC
NA,TRBJ1-1,NA,TRBV10-3,CAIRDQGMGTEAFF,TGTGCCATCAGAGATCAGGGGATGGGCACTGAAGCTTTCTTT
NA,TRBJ1-3,few,TRBV5-4,CASSLAGIENTIYF,TGTGCCAGCAGCTTGGCAGGGATCGAAAACACCATATATTTT
TRBD1,TRBJ1-6,NA,TRBV6-2/TRBV6-3,CASSYSSLRQGKSSYNSPLHF,TGTGCCAGCAGTTACTCGAGTTTGAGACAGGGGAAGAGCTCCTATAATTCACCCCTCCACTTT
TRBD2,TRBJ2-3,NA,TRBV7-8,CASSFVSGGGLPTQYF,TGTGCCAGCAGCTTCGTTTCGGGGGGGGGACTTCCTACGCAGTATTTT
TRBD1,TRBJ1-4,NA,TRBV19,CASSPPGQGSEKLFF,TGTGCCAGTAGCCCCCCGGGACAGGGTAGTGAAAAACTGTTTTTT
NA,TRBJ1-1,NA,TRBV29-1,CSVEGSRAGTEAFF,TGCAGCGTTGAAGGTTCGCGGGCTGGCACTGAAGCTTTCTTT